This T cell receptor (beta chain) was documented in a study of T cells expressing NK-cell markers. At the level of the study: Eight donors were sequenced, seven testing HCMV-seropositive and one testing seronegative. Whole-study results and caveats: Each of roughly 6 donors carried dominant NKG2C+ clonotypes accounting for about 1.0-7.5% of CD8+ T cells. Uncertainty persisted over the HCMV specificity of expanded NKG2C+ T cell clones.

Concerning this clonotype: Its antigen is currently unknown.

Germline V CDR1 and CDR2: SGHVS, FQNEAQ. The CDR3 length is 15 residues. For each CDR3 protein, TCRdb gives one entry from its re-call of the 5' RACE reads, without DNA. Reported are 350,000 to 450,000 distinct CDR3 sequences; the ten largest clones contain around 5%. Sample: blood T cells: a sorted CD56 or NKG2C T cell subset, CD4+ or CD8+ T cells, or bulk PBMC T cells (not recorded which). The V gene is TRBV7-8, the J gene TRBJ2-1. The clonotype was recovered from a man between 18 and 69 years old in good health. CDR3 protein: CASSLTLGVGHEQFF. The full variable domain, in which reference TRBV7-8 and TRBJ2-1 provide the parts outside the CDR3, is GAGVSQSPRYKVAKRGQDVALRCDPISGHVSLFWYQQALGQGPEFLTYFQNEAQLDKSGLPSDRFFAERPEGSVSTLKIQRTQQEDSAVYLCASSLTLGVGHEQFFGPGTRLTVL.